The text below deals with one T cell receptor beta chain. CDR1 is MNHEY, CDR2 SMNVEV, per germline (reference sequence). This CDR3 is 16 amino acids long. J gave up 7 bases and V 8 bases, and 15 bases lay outside the gene matches. This sample is drawn from a study of shared clonotypes between healthy human individuals. The table came from immunoSEQ multiplex PCR; TCRdb's copy has only in-frame clones and leaves some out. The data hold about 530,000 clones, with almost 97% observed a single time. The receptor's source is a woman aged 30 to 39 in good health. The chain employs TRBV27 and TRBJ2-5, with 11 bases fitting TRBD1. The sequenced sample consisted of naive CD4+ T cells sorted from blood. Subset noted: CD45RA+ positively selected. The CDR3 is CASRHRGTGGILTQYF. Written as DNA, the CDR3 is TGTGCCAGCCGCCACCGGGGGACAGGGGGGATTTTGACCCAGTACTTC.